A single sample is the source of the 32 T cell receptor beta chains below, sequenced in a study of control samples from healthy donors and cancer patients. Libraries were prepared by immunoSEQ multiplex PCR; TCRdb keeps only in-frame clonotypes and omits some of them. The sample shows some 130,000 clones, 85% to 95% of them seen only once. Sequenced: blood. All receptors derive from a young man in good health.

The CDR3 region is CAWRRGEVGNEQFF. The CDR3 coding sequence is TGTGCCTGGAGGCGAGGCGAAGTTGGGAATGAGCAGTTCTTC. This sequence joins TRBV30 and TRBJ2-1; D call uncertain. V was pared by 3 bases and J by 7 bases, with 16 bases between. From germline, CDR1 is GTSNPN and CDR2 SVGIG (reference sequence). This CDR3 is 14 amino acids long.

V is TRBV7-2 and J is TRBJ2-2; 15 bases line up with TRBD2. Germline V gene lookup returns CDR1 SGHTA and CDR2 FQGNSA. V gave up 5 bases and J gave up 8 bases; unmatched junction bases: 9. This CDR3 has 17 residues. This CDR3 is CASSPGLAGGQWGELFF. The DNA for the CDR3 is TGTGCCAGCAGCCCGGGACTAGCGGGGGGCCAATGGGGGGAGCTGTTTTTT.

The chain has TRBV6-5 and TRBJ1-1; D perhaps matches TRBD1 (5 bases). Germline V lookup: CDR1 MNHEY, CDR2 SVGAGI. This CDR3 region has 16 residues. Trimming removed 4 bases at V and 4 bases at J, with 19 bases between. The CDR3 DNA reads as TGTGCCAGCAGTTCTAAACAGGTGTTAGAGGTCACTGAAGCTTTCTTT. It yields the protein CASSSKQVLEVTEAFF.

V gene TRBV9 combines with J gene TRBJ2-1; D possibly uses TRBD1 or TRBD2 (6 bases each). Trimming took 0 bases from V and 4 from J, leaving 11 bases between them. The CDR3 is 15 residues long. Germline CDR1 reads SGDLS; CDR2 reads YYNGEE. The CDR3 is CASSVDGGAYNEQFF. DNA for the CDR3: TGTGCCAGCAGCGTAGACGGGGGCGCGTACAATGAGCAGTTCTTC.

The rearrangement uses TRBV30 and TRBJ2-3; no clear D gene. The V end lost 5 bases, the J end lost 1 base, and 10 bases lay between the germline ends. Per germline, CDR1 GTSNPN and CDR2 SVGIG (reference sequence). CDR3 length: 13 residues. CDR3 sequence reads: CAWDRGGTDTQYF. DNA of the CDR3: TGTGCCTGGGACCGTGGGGGCACAGATACGCAGTATTTT.

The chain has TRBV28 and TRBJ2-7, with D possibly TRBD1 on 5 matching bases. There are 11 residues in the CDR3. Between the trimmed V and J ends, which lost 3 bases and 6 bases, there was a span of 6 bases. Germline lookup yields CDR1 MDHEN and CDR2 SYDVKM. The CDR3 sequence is CASSFTGEQYF. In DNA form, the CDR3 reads TGTGCCAGCAGTTTTACAGGCGAGCAGTACTTC.

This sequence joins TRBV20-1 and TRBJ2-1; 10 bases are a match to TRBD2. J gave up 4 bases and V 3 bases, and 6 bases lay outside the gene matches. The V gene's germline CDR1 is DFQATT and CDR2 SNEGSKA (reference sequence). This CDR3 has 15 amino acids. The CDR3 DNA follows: TGCAGTGCTAGTAAAACTAGCGGGGTGTACAATGAGCAGTTCTTC. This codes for CSASKTSGVYNEQFF.

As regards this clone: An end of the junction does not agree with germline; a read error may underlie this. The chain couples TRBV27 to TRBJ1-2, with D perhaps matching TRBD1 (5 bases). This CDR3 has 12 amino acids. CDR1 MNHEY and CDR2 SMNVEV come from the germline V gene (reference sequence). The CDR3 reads CASSGNSGTEIF. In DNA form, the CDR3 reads TGTGCCAGCAGTGGTAATTCTGGGACCGAAATCTTC.

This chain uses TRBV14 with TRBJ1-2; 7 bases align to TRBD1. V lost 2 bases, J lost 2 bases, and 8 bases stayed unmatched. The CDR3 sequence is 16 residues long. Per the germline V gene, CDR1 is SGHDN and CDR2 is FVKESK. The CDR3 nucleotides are TGTGCCAGCAGCCAACAAAACAGGGGTAGGAACTATGGCTACACCTTC. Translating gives CASSQQNRGRNYGYTF.

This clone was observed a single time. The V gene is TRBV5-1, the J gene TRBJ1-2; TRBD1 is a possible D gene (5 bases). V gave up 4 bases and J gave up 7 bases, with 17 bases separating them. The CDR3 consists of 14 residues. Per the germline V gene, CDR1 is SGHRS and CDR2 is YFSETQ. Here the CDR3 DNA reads TGCGCCAGCAGCCCGGGACGGCCGAACGGTGGCTACACCTTC. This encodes CASSPGRPNGGYTF.

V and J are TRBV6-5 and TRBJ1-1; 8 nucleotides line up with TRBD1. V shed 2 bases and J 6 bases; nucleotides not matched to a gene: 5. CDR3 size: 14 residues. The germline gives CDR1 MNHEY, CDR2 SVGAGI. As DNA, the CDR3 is TGTGCCAGCAGTTACACGGACAGGGCCCCTGAAGCTTTCTTT. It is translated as CASSYTDRAPEAFF.

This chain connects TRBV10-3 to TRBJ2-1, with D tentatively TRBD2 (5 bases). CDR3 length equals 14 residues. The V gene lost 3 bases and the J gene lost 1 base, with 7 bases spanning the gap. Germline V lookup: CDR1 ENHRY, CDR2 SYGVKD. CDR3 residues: CAISDGMSYNEQFF. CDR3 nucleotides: TGTGCCATCAGTGACGGGATGTCCTACAATGAGCAGTTCTTC.

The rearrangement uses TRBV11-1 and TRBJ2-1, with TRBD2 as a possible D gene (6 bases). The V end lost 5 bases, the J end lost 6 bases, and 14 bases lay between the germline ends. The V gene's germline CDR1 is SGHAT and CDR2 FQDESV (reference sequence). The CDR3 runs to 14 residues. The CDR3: CASSLRDSLNEQFF. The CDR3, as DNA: TGTGCCAGCAGCCTCCGGGACTCGCTCAATGAGCAGTTCTTC.

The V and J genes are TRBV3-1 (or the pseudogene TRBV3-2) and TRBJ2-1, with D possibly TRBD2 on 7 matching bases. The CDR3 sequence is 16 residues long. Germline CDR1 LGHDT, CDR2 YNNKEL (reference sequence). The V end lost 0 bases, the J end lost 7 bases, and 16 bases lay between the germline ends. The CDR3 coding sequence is TGTGCCAGCAGCCAAGATATAGGGGGGGCAGGGAATGAGCAGTTCTTC. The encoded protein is CASSQDIGGAGNEQFF.

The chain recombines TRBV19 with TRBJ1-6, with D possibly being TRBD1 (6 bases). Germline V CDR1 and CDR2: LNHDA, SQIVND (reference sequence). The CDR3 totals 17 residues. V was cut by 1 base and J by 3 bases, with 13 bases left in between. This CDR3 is CASSIGGPADYNSPLHF. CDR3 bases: TGTGCCAGTAGTATAGGGGGGCCGGCGGACTATAATTCACCCCTCCACTTT.

The CDR3 coding sequence is TGCGCCAGCAGCCAAGATAGGGCGAGCTCCTACAATGAGCAGTTCTTC. This codes for CASSQDRASSYNEQFF. The rearrangement uses TRBV4-3 and TRBJ2-1; D not certain. Between the trimmed V and J ends, which lost 0 bases and 0 bases, there was a span of 9 bases. This CDR3 is 16 amino acids long. CDR1 is LGHNA and CDR2 is YSLEER in the germline V gene.

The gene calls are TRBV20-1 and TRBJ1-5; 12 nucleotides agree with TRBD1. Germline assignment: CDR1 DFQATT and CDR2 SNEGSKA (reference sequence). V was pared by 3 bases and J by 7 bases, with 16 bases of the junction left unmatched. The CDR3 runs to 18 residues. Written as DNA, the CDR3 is TGCAGTGCTAGTAAAACCGGGACAGGGGGCTATGGGCGCCAGCCCCAGCATTTT. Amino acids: CSASKTGTGGYGRQPQHF.

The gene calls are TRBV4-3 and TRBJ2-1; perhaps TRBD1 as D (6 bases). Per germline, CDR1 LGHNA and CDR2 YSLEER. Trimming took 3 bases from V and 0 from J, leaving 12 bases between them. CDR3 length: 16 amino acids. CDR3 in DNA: TGCGCCAGCAGCCACCCCGGACAGAGCTCCTACAATGAGCAGTTCTTC. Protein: CASSHPGQSSYNEQFF.

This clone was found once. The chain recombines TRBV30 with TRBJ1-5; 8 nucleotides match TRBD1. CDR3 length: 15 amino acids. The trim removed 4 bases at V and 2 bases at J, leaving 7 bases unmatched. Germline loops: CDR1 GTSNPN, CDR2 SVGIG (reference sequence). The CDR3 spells CAWTGGQGGNQPQHF. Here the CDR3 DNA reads TGTGCCTGGACCGGAGGACAGGGTGGCAATCAGCCCCAGCATTTT.

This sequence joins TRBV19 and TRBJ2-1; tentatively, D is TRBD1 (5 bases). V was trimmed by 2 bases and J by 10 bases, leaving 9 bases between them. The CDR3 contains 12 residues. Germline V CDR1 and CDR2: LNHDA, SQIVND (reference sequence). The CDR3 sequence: CASSIQGYEQFF. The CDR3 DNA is TGTGCCAGTAGTATACAGGGTTACGAGCAGTTCTTC.

CDR3 sequence reads: CASSVGRAALNSPLHF. The CDR3 DNA is TGTGCCAGCAGCGTAGGCCGGGCAGCGCTAAATTCACCCCTCCACTTT. The chain recombines TRBV9 with TRBJ1-6; no reliable D call. Trimming pared 0 bases from V and 7 bases from J, leaving 14 bases between. This CDR3 region has 16 residues. Germline V lookup: CDR1 SGDLS, CDR2 YYNGEE.

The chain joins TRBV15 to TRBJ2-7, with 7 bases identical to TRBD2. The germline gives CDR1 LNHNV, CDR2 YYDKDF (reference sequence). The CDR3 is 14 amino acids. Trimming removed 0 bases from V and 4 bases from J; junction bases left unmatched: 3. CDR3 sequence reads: CATSREGGSYEQYF. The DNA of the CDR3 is TGTGCCACCAGCAGAGAGGGGGGGTCTTACGAGCAGTACTTC.

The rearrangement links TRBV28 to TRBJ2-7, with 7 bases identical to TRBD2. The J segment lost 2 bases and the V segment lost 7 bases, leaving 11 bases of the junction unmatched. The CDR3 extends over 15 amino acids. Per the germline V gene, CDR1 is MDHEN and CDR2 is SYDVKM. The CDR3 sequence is CASTVPSGAPYEQYF. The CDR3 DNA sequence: TGTGCCAGCACTGTTCCCAGCGGGGCCCCCTACGAGCAGTACTTC.

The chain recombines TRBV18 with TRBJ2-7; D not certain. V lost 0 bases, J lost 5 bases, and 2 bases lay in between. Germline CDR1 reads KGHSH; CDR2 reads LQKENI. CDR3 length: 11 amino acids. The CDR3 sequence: CASSPPNEQYF. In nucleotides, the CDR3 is TGTGCCAGCTCACCACCTAACGAGCAGTACTTC.

The CDR3 coding sequence is TGTGCCAGCAGCCCTCCCTACGGCGGTAAAGGGGGCAATGAGCAGTTCTTC. This gives the protein CASSPPYGGKGGNEQFF. The gene calls are TRBV3-1 (or the pseudogene TRBV3-2) and TRBJ2-1, with a weak D call TRBD1 (6 bases). The V gene lost 4 bases and the J gene lost 6 bases, with 22 bases spanning the gap. Germline CDR1 reads LGHDT; CDR2 reads YNNKEL (reference sequence). The CDR3 covers 17 residues.

This CDR3 reads CASSLTTGGSGNTIYF. The CDR3 coding sequence is TGTGCCAGCAGCTTAACAACGGGGGGCTCTGGAAACACCATATATTTT. The chain joins TRBV7-2 to TRBJ1-3; TRBD1 is a possible D gene (5 bases). Trimming shortened V by 2 bases and J by 0 bases, and 11 bases separated the two germline ends. This CDR3 comprises 16 residues. Germline V gene lookup returns CDR1 SGHTA and CDR2 FQGNSA.

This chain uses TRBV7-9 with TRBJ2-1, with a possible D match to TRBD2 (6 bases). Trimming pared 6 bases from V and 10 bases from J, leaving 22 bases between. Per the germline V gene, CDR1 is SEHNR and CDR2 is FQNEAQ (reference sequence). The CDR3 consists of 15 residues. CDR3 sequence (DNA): TGTGCCAGCAGTACCCGGGACTTCCCAATTAGGGAGCAGTTCTTC. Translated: CASSTRDFPIREQFF. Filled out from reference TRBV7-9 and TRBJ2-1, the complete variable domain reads DTGVSQNPRHKITKRGQNVTFRCDPISEHNRLYWYRQTLGQGPEFLTYFQNEAQLEKSRLLSDRFSAERPKGSFSTLEIQRTEQGDSAMYLCASSTRDFPIREQFFGPGTRLTVL.

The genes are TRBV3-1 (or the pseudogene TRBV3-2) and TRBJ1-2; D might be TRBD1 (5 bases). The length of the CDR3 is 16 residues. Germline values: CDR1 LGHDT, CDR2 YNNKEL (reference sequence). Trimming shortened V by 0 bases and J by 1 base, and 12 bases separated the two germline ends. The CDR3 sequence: CASSQDDWGINYGYTF. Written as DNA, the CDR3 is TGTGCCAGCAGCCAAGACGACTGGGGGATTAACTATGGCTACACCTTC.

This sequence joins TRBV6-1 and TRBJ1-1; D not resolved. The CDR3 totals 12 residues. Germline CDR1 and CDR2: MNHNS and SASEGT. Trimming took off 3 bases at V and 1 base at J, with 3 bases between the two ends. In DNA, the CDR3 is TGTGCCAGCAGTGACAGGAACACTGAAGCTTTCTTT. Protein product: CASSDRNTEAFF.

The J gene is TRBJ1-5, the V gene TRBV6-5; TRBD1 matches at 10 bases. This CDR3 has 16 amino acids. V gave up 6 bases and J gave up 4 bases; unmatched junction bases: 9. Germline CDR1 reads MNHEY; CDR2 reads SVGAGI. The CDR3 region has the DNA TGTGCCAGCAGATACCCGGGACAGGGGCCTAATCAGCCCCAGCATTTT. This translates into CASRYPGQGPNQPQHF.

The CDR3 DNA sequence: TGTGCCAGCAGCTTAGCAGGGGGAAACACCATATATTTT. Its translation is CASSLAGGNTIYF. The genes are TRBV11-2 and TRBJ1-3, with a possible D match to TRBD1 (5 bases). This CDR3 spans 13 amino acids. V was clipped by 1 base and J by 4 bases, with 5 bases between them. Germline assignment: CDR1 SGHAT and CDR2 FQNNGV. The complete variable domain, with remaining parts taken from reference TRBV11-2 and TRBJ1-3, reads EAGVAQSPRYKIIEKRQSVAFWCNPISGHATLYWYQQILGQGPKLLIQFQNNGVVDDSQLPKDRFSAERLKGVDSTLKIQPAKLEDSAVYLCASSLAGGNTIYFGEGSWLTVV.

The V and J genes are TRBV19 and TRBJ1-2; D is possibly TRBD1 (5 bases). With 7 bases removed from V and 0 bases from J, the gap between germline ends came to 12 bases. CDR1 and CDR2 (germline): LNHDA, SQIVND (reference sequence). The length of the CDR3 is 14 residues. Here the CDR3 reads CASTRDGTNYGYTF. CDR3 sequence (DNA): TGTGCCAGTACTCGGGACGGAACTAACTATGGCTACACCTTC.